These 5 T cell receptor beta chains came from one sample sequenced in a study of blood T cells in healthy people across ages. Next came a second PCR, run for about 6 to 12 cycles, which used a sample-barcoded 5' primer along with a J-beta primer mix. TCRdb reanalysed the 5' RACE reads using MiXCR and keeps one entry per CDR3 protein. This table holds 1.5 million to 1.8 million distinct CDR3 sequences, 42% found once. Material for sequencing was blood. These receptors originate from a woman under 30 in good health.

This chain uses TRBV7-2 with TRBJ1-4; D not certain. Germline values: CDR1 SGHTA, CDR2 FQGNSA. The germline V and J ends were trimmed by 1 base and 7 bases, with 7 bases remaining between them. The CDR3 consists of 13 residues. CDR3 sequence reads: CASSLVHSEKLFF. In DNA, the CDR3 is TGTGCCAGCAGCTTAGTCCATAGTGAAAAACTGTTTTTT.

With respect to this clonotype: One end of the junction is discordant with germline, which a read error may explain. The chain employs TRBV28 and TRBJ1-6; D uncertain. The CDR3 is 12 amino acids. Germline-derived CDR1 and CDR2 are MDHEN and SYDVKM. The CDR3 nucleotides are TGTGCCAGCAGGTTGTGGGATTCACCCCTCCATTTT. Translated, it gives CASRLWDSPLHF.

The table lists this clonotype with a few counts. This rearrangement joins TRBV4-1 to TRBJ2-7, with TRBD2 matching over 9 bases. V lost 2 bases, J lost 4 bases, and 3 bases stayed unmatched. The germline V gene has CDR1 MGHRA and CDR2 YSYEKL. This CDR3 is 14 amino acids long. The CDR3 DNA reads as TGCGCCAGCAGCCAAATTAGCGGGGGTTACGAGCAGTACTTC. This codes for CASSQISGGYEQYF.

J is TRBJ2-4 and V is TRBV12-3 or TRBV12-4; no reliable D call. This CDR3 spans 12 amino acids. The germline V and J ends were trimmed by 6 bases and 8 bases, with 11 bases remaining between them. The CDR3 nucleotides are TGTGCCAGCAGGAACAGAGAGTACATTCAGTACTTC. Amino acid sequence: CASRNREYIQYF.

The chain uses TRBV9 and TRBJ2-1; D gene ambiguous. CDR1 is SGDLS, CDR2 YYNGEE, per germline. CDR3 length equals 13 residues. The germline V and J ends were trimmed by 1 base and 4 bases, with 6 bases remaining between them. CDR3 region: CASSVLDYNEQFF. CDR3 DNA: TGTGCCAGCAGCGTATTGGATTACAATGAGCAGTTCTTC.